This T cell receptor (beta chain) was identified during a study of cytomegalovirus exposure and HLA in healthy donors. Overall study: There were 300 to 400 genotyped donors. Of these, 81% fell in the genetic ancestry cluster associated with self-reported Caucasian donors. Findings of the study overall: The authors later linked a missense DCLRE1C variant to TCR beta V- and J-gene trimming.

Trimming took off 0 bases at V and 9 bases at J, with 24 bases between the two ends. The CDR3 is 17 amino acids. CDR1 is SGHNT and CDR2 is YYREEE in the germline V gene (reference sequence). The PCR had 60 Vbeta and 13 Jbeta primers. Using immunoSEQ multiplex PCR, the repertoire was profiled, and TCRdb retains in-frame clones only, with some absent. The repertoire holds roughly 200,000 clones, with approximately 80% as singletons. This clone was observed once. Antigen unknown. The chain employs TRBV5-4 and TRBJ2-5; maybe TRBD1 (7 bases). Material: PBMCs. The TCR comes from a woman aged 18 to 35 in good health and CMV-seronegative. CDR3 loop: CASSLGDRVSSREAQYF. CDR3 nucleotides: TGTGCCAGCAGCTTGGGCGACAGGGTGTCCTCTAGGGAGGCCCAGTACTTC.